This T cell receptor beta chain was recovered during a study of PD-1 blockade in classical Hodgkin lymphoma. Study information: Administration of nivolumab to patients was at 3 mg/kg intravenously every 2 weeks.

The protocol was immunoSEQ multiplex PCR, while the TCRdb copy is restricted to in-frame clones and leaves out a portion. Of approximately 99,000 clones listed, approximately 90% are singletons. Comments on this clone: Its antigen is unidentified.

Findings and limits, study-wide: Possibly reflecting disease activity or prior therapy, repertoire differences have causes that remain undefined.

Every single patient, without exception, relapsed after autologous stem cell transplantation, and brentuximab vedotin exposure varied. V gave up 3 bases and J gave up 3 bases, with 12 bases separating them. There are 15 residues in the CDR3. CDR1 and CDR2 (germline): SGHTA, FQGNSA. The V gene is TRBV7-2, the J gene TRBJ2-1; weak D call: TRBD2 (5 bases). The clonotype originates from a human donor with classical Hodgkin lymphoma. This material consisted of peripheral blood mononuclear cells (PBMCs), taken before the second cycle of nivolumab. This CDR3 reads CASSFFADYYNEQFF. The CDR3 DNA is TGTGCCAGCAGCTTCTTCGCAGACTACTACAATGAGCAGTTCTTC.